The T cell receptor beta chain described here comes from a study of CD8+CD57+ T cells in acquired aplastic anemia. Regarding this clonotype: Its antigen is still unknown.

The use of genomic DNA as template underpinned the TCR beta VDJ and CDR3 profiling. TCRdb re-derived calls from the reads in MiXCR, one entry per CDR3 protein. Of about 220,000 distinct CDR3 sequences in the sample, around 46% are singletons; the top ten hold over 7.5%. All patients picked for sequencing had shown, by flow cytometry, an expansion of CD8+CD57+ cells. Each patient carried a diagnosis of severe acquired aplastic anemia. No therapy was given to patients before blood sampling. Study-wide results and limits: Patients versus controls showed no significant CD8+ Simpson's diversity difference. Around 30 was the count of CD8+ CDR3 sequences that patients shared with controls.

The CDR3 has 12 residues. The germline gives CDR1 MNHEY, CDR2 SVGEGT. V shed 8 bases and J 3 bases; nucleotides not matched to a gene: 3. The material sequenced was sorted CD4+, CD8+, or CD8+CD57+ T cells (not recorded which) from PBMCs. The sequence derives from a human donor with aplastic anemia. The chain recombines TRBV6-2 or TRBV6-3 with TRBJ2-7, with 8 bases matching TRBD1. This CDR3 reads CASSGTGYEQYF. In DNA, the CDR3 is TGTGCCAGCTCCGGGACAGGCTACGAGCAGTACTTC.